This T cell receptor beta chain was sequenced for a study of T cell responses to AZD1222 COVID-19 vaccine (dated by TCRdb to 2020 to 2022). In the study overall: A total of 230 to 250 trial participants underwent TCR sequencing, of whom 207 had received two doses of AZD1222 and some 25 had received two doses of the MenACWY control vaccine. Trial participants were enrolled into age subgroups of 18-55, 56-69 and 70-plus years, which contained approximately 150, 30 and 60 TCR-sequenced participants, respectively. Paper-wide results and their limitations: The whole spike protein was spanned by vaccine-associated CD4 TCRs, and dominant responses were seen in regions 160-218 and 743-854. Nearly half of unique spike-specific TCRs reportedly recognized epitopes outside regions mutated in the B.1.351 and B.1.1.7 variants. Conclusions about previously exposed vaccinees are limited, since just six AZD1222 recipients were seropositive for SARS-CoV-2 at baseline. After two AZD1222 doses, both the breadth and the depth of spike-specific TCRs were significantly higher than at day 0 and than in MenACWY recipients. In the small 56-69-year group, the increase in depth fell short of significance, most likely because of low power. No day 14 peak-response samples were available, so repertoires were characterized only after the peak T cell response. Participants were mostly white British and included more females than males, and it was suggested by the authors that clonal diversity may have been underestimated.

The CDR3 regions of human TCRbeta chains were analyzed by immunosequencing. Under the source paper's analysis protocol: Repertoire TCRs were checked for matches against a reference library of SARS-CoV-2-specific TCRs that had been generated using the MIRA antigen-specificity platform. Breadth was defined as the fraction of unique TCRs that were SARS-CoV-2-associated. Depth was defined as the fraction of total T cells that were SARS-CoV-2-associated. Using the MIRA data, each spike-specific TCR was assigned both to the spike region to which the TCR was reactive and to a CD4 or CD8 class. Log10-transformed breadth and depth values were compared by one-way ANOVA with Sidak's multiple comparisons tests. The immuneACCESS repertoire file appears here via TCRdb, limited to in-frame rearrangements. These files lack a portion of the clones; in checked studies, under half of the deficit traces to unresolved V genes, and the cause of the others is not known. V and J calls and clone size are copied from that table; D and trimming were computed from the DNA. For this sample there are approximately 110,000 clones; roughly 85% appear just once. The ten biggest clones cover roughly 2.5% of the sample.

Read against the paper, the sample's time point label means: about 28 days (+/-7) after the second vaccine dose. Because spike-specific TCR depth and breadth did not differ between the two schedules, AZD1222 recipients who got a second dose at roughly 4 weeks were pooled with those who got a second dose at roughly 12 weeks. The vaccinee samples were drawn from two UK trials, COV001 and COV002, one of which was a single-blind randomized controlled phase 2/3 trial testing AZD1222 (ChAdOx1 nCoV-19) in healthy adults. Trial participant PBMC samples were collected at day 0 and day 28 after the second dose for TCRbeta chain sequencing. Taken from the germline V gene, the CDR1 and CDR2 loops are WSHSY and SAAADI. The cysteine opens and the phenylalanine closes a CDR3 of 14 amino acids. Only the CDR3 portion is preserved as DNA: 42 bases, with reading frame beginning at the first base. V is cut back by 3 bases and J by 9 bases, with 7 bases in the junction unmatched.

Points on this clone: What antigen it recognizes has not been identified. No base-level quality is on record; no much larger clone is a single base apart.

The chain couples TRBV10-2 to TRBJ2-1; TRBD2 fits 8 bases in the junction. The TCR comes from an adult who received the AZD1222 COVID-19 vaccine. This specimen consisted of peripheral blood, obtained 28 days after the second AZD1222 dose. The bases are TGCGCCAGCAGTGATATGGCGGGAGGCATTGAGCAGTTCTTC. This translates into CASSDMAGGIEQFF.